The clone carrying this T cell receptor (beta chain) was detected ten times or more. What it recognizes is unknown. This sample was included in a study of T cell repertoires in cytomegalovirus infection. TCRdb re-called the reads through MiXCR, storing one row per CDR3 protein. This table holds a few hundred thousand distinct CDR3 sequences, 15% to 20% found once. Points from the study as a whole: Using cumulative public TCR beta family frequency, the authors identified those who carried CMV together with the relevant HLA. Dominating the ex vivo response were HLA-C-restricted CMV-specific TCR beta clonotypes.

The germline V and J ends were trimmed by 0 bases and 2 bases, with 9 bases remaining between them. CDR3 length equals 15 residues. Germline CDR1 reads SGHDT; CDR2 reads YYEEEE. This clonotype was obtained from a human donor in good health (CMV status not recorded). Some clones in this sample may be carry-over from other donors' samples. J is TRBJ1-5 and V is TRBV5-6, with a tentative D call TRBD1 (6 bases). Sequences were obtained from PBMCs. DNA of the CDR3: TGTGCCAGCAGCTTGGTTTCAGGGGGCAATCAGCCCCAGCATTTT. Its translation is CASSLVSGGNQPQHF.